This entry is about one TCR beta chain. Study processing details: Nucleated cell counts were estimated from reference gene primer amplification. This table comes from immunoSEQ multiplex PCR, and its TCRdb copy is limited to in-frame clones, with some not included. The DNA gave D and trimming, while V, J and clone size come from that table. This sample has 70,000 to 90,000 clones, with about four fifths found just once. These data come from a study of blood T cell repertoires in COVID-19. Study details: The United States, Italy and Spain were the sources of the acute and convalescent COVID-19 samples. The analysed material was cDNA or gDNA that came from T cells, B-cell-depleted T cells, or PBMCs.

The CDR3 length is 16 residues. Germline-derived CDR1 and CDR2 are SGHDT and YYEEEE. The V gene lost 2 bases and the J gene lost 0 bases, with 9 bases spanning the gap. V usage is TRBV5-6 and J usage is TRBJ1-6; the D gene is possibly TRBD1 (6 bases). The TCR sequence derives from a woman aged 55-70 years with acute or convalescent COVID-19. Sequences were obtained from peripheral blood. CDR3 DNA: TGTGCCAGCAGCTTAGGACAGCCCTCCTATAATTCACCCCTCCACTTT. As protein: CASSLGQPSYNSPLHF.